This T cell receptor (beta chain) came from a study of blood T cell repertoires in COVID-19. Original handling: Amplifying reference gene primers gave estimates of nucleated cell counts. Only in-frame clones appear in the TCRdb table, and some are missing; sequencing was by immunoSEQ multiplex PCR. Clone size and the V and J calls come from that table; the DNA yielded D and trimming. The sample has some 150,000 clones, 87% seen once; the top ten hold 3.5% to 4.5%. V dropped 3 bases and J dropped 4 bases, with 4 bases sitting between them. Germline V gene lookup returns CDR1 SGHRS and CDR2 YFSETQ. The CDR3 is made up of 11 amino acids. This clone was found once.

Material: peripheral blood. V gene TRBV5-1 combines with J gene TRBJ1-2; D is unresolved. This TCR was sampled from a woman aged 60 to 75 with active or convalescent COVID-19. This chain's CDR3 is CASSWPYGYTF. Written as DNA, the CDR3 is TGCGCCAGCAGCTGGCCCTATGGCTACACCTTC.